This T cell receptor beta chain was captured by sequencing in a study of control samples from healthy donors and cancer patients (TCRdb year 2020). Concerning this clone itself: Its antigen specificity is not known. Base quality data are lacking; no much larger clone is found one base away.

Library generation was performed with the immunoSEQ multiplex PCR assay. Held by TCRdb, this immuneACCESS table contains in-frame sequences only and omits some clones. Under half of the omission traces to an unresolved V gene where checked; the cause of the rest is unknown. The sample table records 110,000 or so clones; around four fifths of these occur just once. Roughly 13% of the sample goes to the ten largest clones. This sequence originates from a woman aged 45-65 years in good health. Sequencing input: blood.

The nucleotides read TGTGCCAGCAGTCCAACAGGGAATTCACCCCTCCACTTT. Translated, this is CASSPTGNSPLHF. The chain was built from TRBV28 and TRBJ1-6; D gene: possibly TRBD1, on 6 matching bases. The cysteine opens and the phenylalanine closes a CDR3 of 13 amino acids. Solely the CDR3 DNA is kept, with 39 bases framed from the first base. CDR1 MDHEN and CDR2 SYDVKM were looked up in the germline V gene. The junction carries 9 bases between V and J, which are trimmed by 5 bases and 7 bases respectively.